This T cell receptor (beta chain) comes out of a study of shared clonotypes between healthy human individuals. Overall study context: Each donor contributed plates that comprised three CD4 naive, three CD4 memory, two CD8 naive and one CD8 memory.

V was clipped by 3 bases and J by 0 bases, with 6 bases between them. Germline V gene lookup returns CDR1 MDHEN and CDR2 SYDVKM. CDR3 length: 13 amino acids. Sequencing was at deep level. The method was immunoSEQ multiplex PCR; TCRdb's version includes in-frame clones alone and lacks a portion of them. The table has 2 million to 2.5 million clones, roughly 90% seen once. Nashville, Tennessee was home to all donors, each a Caucasian adult. Splitting the CD4+ cells yielded a CD45RA+ naive subset and a CD45RA-negative memory subset. This chain uses TRBV28 with TRBJ2-7; the D is unclear. This TCR was recovered from a young man in good health. Some clones in this sample may be carry-over from other donors' samples. The source material was naive CD4+ T cells from PBMCs. Subset described: CD45RA+ positively selected. CDR3 region: CASSLATSYEQYF. CDR3 DNA: TGTGCCAGCAGTTTGGCCACCTCCTACGAGCAGTACTTC.